The clone carrying this T cell receptor beta chain was seen a handful of times. Its target is not known. TCRdb reprocessed the 5' RACE reads via MiXCR and lists one record per CDR3 protein. Among 450,000 to 650,000 distinct CDR3 sequences, about a fifth were seen once, and the ten largest hold approximately 12%. Germline V gene lookup returns CDR1 SGHAT and CDR2 FQDESV (reference sequence). CDR3 length: 15 amino acids. Between the trimmed V and J ends, which lost 3 bases and 0 bases, there was a span of 10 bases. This specimen belongs to a study of T-cell memory formation after mild COVID-19. Study in general: The study found TCR clusters largely donor specific. Whole-study findings and limits: Among clones contracting day 15 to 85, CD4/CD8 was balanced, whereas later expanders leaned CD4+. The authors did not confirm SARS-CoV-2 specificity of second-wave clones peaking day 37. That cross-reactive memory joined was suggested by some responding clones appearing in pre-infection memory.

This sequence joins TRBV11-1 and TRBJ2-3; TRBD1 is a possible D gene (6 bases). This TCR derives from an adult woman who had mild COVID-19 (a few samples of this study predate the infection). Cell type and time point are not known. Sequenced material: PBMCs or a T cell subset sorted from them (not recorded which). The CDR3 bases are TGTGCCAGCAGCTTCGGACAGTACAGCACAGATACGCAGTATTTT. This gives the protein CASSFGQYSTDTQYF.